Listed below are T cell receptor beta chains from one sample, sequenced in a study of blood T cell repertoires in COVID-19. Libraries were prepared by immunoSEQ multiplex PCR; TCRdb keeps only in-frame clonotypes and omits some of them. Of over 250,000 clones in the sample, about 89% are singletons; the top ten hold roughly 2.6%. The sample comprised PBMCs or T cells enriched from blood (not recorded which). All receptors derive from a woman in her late teens or twenties who had recovered from COVID-19. CDR3s include the opening cysteine and the closing phenylalanine or tryptophan. D genes are given only for firm matches. The size entry is marked missing in some rows and otherwise reads once, few, many or a size class.

v_gene,abundance,d_gene,j_gene,CDR3aa,CDR3nt
TRBV4-3,once,.,TRBJ1-2,CASSKYRATGYGYTF,TGCGCCAGCAGCAAATACAGGGCGACAGGTTATGGCTACACCTTC
TRBV29-1,.,TRBD1,TRBJ2-7,CSVTGGMSSYEQYF,TGCAGCGTTACAGGGGGCATGAGCTCCTACGAGCAGTACTTC
TRBV5-8,.,.,TRBJ1-1,CASSIDRNTEAFF,TGTGCCAGCAGCATAGATAGGAACACTGAAGCTTTCTTT
TRBV28,.,TRBD1,TRBJ1-1,CASSFRGRGDTEAFF,TGTGCCAGCAGTTTTAGGGGGCGCGGGGACACTGAAGCTTTCTTT
TRBV7-2,.,TRBD1,TRBJ1-1,CASSLSTGVNTEAFF,TGTGCCAGCAGCTTATCGACAGGGGTGAACACTGAAGCTTTCTTT
TRBV5-1,.,TRBD1,TRBJ2-7,CASSLGQGAQYEQYF,TGCGCCAGCAGCTTGGGACAGGGGGCTCAGTACGAGCAGTACTTC
TRBV5-1,.,TRBD2,TRBJ2-7,CASSLPASGRGSNEQYF,TGCGCCAGCAGCTTGCCCGCTAGCGGGAGGGGAAGCAACGAGCAGTACTTC
TRBV7-9,.,.,TRBJ1-2,CASSLGQDFYGYTF,TGTGCCAGCAGCTTAGGGCAGGATTTCTATGGCTACACCTTC
TRBV28,.,TRBD1,TRBJ2-5,CASRDRGFRRQETQYF,TGTGCCAGCAGGGACAGGGGTTTTCGACGCCAAGAGACCCAGTACTTC
TRBV9,.,.,TRBJ2-7,CASSAFGPRGYEQYF,TGTGCCAGCAGCGCCTTCGGCCCACGCGGGTACGAGCAGTACTTC
TRBV19,.,.,TRBJ1-3,CASSIEDSIGNTIYF,TGTGCCAGTAGTATAGAAGACAGCATCGGAAACACCATATATTTT
TRBV20-1,.,.,TRBJ2-7,CSARDEYEQYF,TGCAGTGCTAGAGACGAGTACGAGCAGTACTTC
TRBV7-3,.,TRBD1,TRBJ2-3,CASTDRGREDTQYF,TGTGCCAGCACAGACAGGGGAAGGGAAGATACGCAGTATTTT
TRBV19,.,TRBD1,TRBJ2-7,CASTRRTGANYEQYF,TGTGCCAGTACTCGACGGACAGGGGCTAACTACGAGCAGTACTTC
TRBV19,.,TRBD1,TRBJ2-2,CASSRTGGYTGELFF,TGTGCCAGTAGCCGGACAGGGGGTTACACCGGGGAGCTGTTTTTT
TRBV4-3,.,.,TRBJ1-6,CASSPSGRDNSPLHF,TGCGCCAGCAGCCCCTCCGGGAGAGATAATTCACCCCTCCACTTT
TRBV19,.,.,TRBJ1-5,CASSTAYRDYSNQPQHF,TGTGCCAGTAGTACAGCCTACAGGGATTATAGCAATCAGCCCCAGCATTTT
TRBV19,.,.,TRBJ1-3,CASSAQQDSSGNTIYF,TGTGCCAGTAGCGCGCAACAGGATTCGAGTGGAAACACCATATATTTT
TRBV3-1/TRBV3-2,few,.,TRBJ2-7,CASSQYYEQYF,TGTGCCAGCAGCCAATACTACGAGCAGTACTTC
TRBV5-8,once,.,TRBJ1-1,CASSLLAYTEAFF,TGTGCCAGCAGCTTGCTTGCGTATACTGAAGCTTTCTTT
TRBV28,.,TRBD1,TRBJ1-4,CASRVGGTGADRNNEKLFF,TGTGCCAGCAGAGTGGGCGGGACAGGGGCGGATCGGAATAATGAAAAACTGTTTTTT
TRBV7-2,once,TRBD2,TRBJ2-1,CASSLGGGTYNEQFF,TGTGCCAGCAGCTTAGGGGGAGGGACCTACAATGAGCAGTTCTTC
TRBV4-1,.,TRBD1,TRBJ1-5,CASSQGQGQSNQPQHF,TGCGCCAGCAGCCAGGGACAGGGACAGAGCAATCAGCCCCAGCATTTT
TRBV9,once,.,TRBJ2-2,CASSAQMELAAGELFF,TGTGCCAGCAGCGCACAAATGGAATTAGCAGCCGGGGAGCTGTTTTTT
TRBV7-9,.,.,TRBJ1-6,CASSPSGVSLHF,TGTGCCAGCAGCCCCTCGGGGGTTTCCCTCCACTTT
TRBV7-2,few,TRBD2,TRBJ2-1,CASNVAGGLQNEQFF,TGTGCCAGCAACGTAGCGGGAGGGCTCCAAAATGAGCAGTTCTTC
TRBV5-1,.,TRBD1,TRBJ1-3,CASSPNTGASGNTIYF,TGCGCCAGCAGCCCTAATACAGGGGCCTCTGGAAACACCATATATTTT
TRBV7-9,once,.,TRBJ1-4,CASSGLSLGLNEKLFF,TGTGCCAGCAGCGGTTTAAGTTTAGGACTAAATGAAAAACTGTTTTTT
TRBV5-6,.,.,TRBJ2-1,CASSSVAGNEQFF,TGTGCCAGCAGCTCGGTCGCAGGAAATGAGCAGTTCTTC
TRBV7-7,.,.,TRBJ1-4,CASTPNRGSLHEKLFF,TGTGCCAGCACCCCCAACCGGGGGTCGCTCCATGAAAAACTGTTTTTT
TRBV28,many,.,TRBJ1-2,CASSSHPGRANYGYTF,TGTGCCAGCAGTTCTCATCCAGGGAGGGCTAACTATGGCTACACCTTC
TRBV7-9,.,TRBD1,TRBJ1-2,CASSSSARVGQGSPGYTF,TGTGCCAGCAGCTCCTCAGCCCGGGTAGGACAGGGTAGCCCGGGCTACACCTTC
TRBV6-2/TRBV6-3,.,TRBD2,TRBJ2-2,CASSYSMLAGGPTGELFF,TGTGCCAGCAGTTACTCGATGCTAGCGGGGGGGCCCACCGGGGAGCTGTTTTTT
TRBV19,once,TRBD1,TRBJ1-4,CASSPGQGAQYGIEKLFF,TGTGCCAGTAGTCCTGGACAGGGGGCGCAGTATGGTATCGAAAAACTGTTTTTT
TRBV19,.,.,TRBJ2-7,CASLPAGTSQYF,TGTGCCAGTCTTCCCGCGGGGACCTCGCAGTACTTC
TRBV5-4,.,TRBD2,TRBJ2-3,CASSIPGLAGGTTDTQYF,TGTGCCAGCAGCATACCGGGACTAGCGGGGGGGACCACAGATACGCAGTATTTT
TRBV5-4,.,.,TRBJ2-2,CASSLPSANTGELFF,TGTGCCAGCAGCCTCCCTAGCGCGAACACCGGGGAGCTGTTTTTT
TRBV18,once,TRBD1,TRBJ1-1,CASSNQGRHRGLNTEAFF,TGTGCCAGCTCAAATCAGGGGCGCCACAGGGGGCTGAACACTGAAGCTTTCTTT
TRBV7-2,.,.,TRBJ2-1,CASSLYQGSLRNEQFF,TGTGCCAGCAGCTTGTATCAGGGCTCCCTCCGCAATGAGCAGTTCTTC
TRBV25-1,.,.,TRBJ1-1,CASSEYFGATEAFF,TGTGCCAGCAGTGAATACTTTGGGGCTACTGAAGCTTTCTTT
TRBV27,.,.,TRBJ1-2,CASSLTLTGYMGGYTF,TGTGCCAGCAGTTTAACCCTTACAGGATACATGGGCGGCTACACCTTC
TRBV27,.,TRBD1,TRBJ1-5,CASAGTGIQPQHF,TGTGCCAGCGCCGGGACAGGGATACAGCCCCAGCATTTT
TRBV27,.,TRBD2,TRBJ2-3,CASRTLGLASTDTQYF,TGTGCCAGCAGAACCCTTGGACTAGCTAGCACAGATACGCAGTATTTT
TRBV7-8,once,.,TRBJ1-6,CASSRGQLSSYNSPLHF,TGTGCCAGCAGCAGAGGACAGTTGAGCTCCTATAATTCACCCCTCCACTTT
TRBV7-8,.,.,TRBJ1-3,CASSLVSTGNTIYF,TGTGCCAGCAGCTTAGTCAGTACTGGAAACACCATATATTTT
TRBV2,.,TRBD2,TRBJ2-7,CASRGLAGIYEQYF,TGTGCCAGCAGGGGACTAGCGGGAATCTACGAGCAGTACTTC
TRBV27,.,.,TRBJ1-2,CASSLWQGSGGYTF,TGTGCCAGCAGTTTGTGGCAGGGGTCAGGAGGCTACACCTTC
TRBV12-3/TRBV12-4,few,.,TRBJ1-1,CASSFALVEAFF,TGTGCCAGCAGTTTCGCGCTTGTTGAAGCTTTCTTT
TRBV2,.,.,TRBJ2-1,CASSLLASSYNEQFF,TGTGCCAGCAGCCTACTTGCGAGCTCCTACAATGAGCAGTTCTTC
TRBV7-3,few,TRBD1,TRBJ1-4,CASSSGQGYEKLFF,TGTGCCAGCAGCTCGGGACAGGGTTATGAAAAACTGTTTTTT
TRBV19,.,.,TRBJ2-2,CASSIDLGAGSWTGELFF,TGTGCCAGTAGTATAGATCTGGGGGCAGGTAGCTGGACCGGGGAGCTGTTTTTT
TRBV9,.,.,TRBJ2-3,CASSPGTGHTDTQYF,TGTGCCAGCAGCCCCGGGACGGGACACACAGATACGCAGTATTTT
TRBV7-8,.,.,TRBJ1-5,CASSLGLGQPQHF,TGTGCCAGCAGCCTAGGCTTGGGCCAGCCCCAGCATTTT
TRBV24-1,.,TRBD1,TRBJ2-7,CAHGQGQYEQYF,TGTGCCCATGGACAGGGTCAGTACGAGCAGTACTTC
TRBV28,.,TRBD1,TRBJ1-3,CASSSRDRVRNTIYF,TGTGCCAGCAGTTCCCGGGACAGGGTCAGAAACACCATATATTTT
TRBV4-3,.,TRBD1,TRBJ1-1,CASSQDRTGGNTEAFF,TGCGCCAGCAGCCAAGATCGGACAGGGGGGAACACTGAAGCTTTCTTT
TRBV6-5,.,TRBD2,TRBJ2-1,CASVVTSGPYNEQFF,TGTGCCAGCGTCGTGACTAGCGGGCCGTACAATGAGCAGTTCTTC
TRBV10-3,once,.,TRBJ1-1,CAISDYRHTEAFF,TGTGCCATCAGTGATTACAGGCACACTGAAGCTTTCTTT
TRBV11-3,.,.,TRBJ2-2,CASSLGALGELFF,TGTGCCAGCAGCTTAGGGGCCCTAGGGGAGCTGTTTTTT